Listed below are T cell receptor beta chains from one sample, sequenced in a study of T cell changes during pregnancy in multiple sclerosis. Profiled with immunoSEQ multiplex PCR; TCRdb holds only in-frame clones, not every one. The sample comprises about 30,000 clones, around 89% of which are singletons, and around 0.62% rests with the top ten. Source: CD4+ T cells from peripheral blood mononuclear cells, taken in the third trimester of pregnancy. These receptors were obtained from a female donor in good health, enrolled as a control in a pregnancy study. Each CDR3 is given with its conserved first and last residue. Fields, in order: D gene, clone size, J gene, V gene, CDR3 DNA, CDR3 protein. D genes are given only for firm matches. Size values are once, few and many counts, or a class for expanded clones, and some rows have none.

>NA|medium-sized|TRBJ1-4|TRBV6-4
TGTGCCAGCATGAATAGGGGGACGAATGAAAAACTGTTTTTT
CASMNRGTNEKLFF
>TRBD2|NA|TRBJ2-7|TRBV19
TGTGCCAGTAGTCCAACTGGGACTAGCGGGAGGGGCATCTCCTACGAGCAGTACTTC
CASSPTGTSGRGISYEQYF
>TRBD1|once|TRBJ1-1|TRBV4-1
TGCGCCAGCAGCCATAGGGGGCAGGTCACTGAAGCTTTCTTT
CASSHRGQVTEAFF
>TRBD1|NA|TRBJ1-1|TRBV30
TGTGCCTGGCAGGGACAGGTTAACACTGAAGCTTTCTTT
CAWQGQVNTEAFF
>TRBD1|NA|TRBJ1-1|TRBV30
TGTGCCTGGAGCGGGACAGGGATGAACACTGAAGCTTTCTTT
CAWSGTGMNTEAFF
>TRBD2|NA|TRBJ2-3|TRBV7-2
TGTGCCAGCAGCACGACTAGCGGGGAGACTGGTACGCAGTATTTT
CASSTTSGETGTQYF
>TRBD2|NA|TRBJ2-7|TRBV2
TGTGCCAGCAAGCTAGCGGAGTCCTACGAGCAGTACTTC
CASKLAESYEQYF
>NA|NA|TRBJ1-5|TRBV7-2
TGTGCCAGCAGCTTAGCCGTGGCCCAACAGCCCCAGCATTTT
CASSLAVAQQPQHF
>TRBD1|NA|TRBJ1-2|TRBV2
TGTGCCAGCAGTGATGCCCCAGGGGGAGGCTACACCTTC
CASSDAPGGGYTF
>NA|NA|TRBJ1-1|TRBV7-2
TGTGCCAGCAGCAATTCCGAACGGGGGTGGGGGAACACTGAAGCTTTCTTT
CASSNSERGWGNTEAFF
>NA|NA|TRBJ2-7|TRBV18
TGTGCCAGCTCACTTGAGCGTTACGAGCAGTACTTC
CASSLERYEQYF
>NA|few|TRBJ2-3|TRBV5-4
TGTGCCAGCAGCTTGGAGGGGGTGGCAGATACGCAGTATTTT
CASSLEGVADTQYF
>TRBD1|NA|TRBJ1-1|TRBV10-3
TGTGCCATCAATACGACAGGGGGGATTGATCCGTACACTGAAGCTTTCTTT
CAINTTGGIDPYTEAFF
>NA|NA|TRBJ1-4|TRBV15
TGTGCCACCAGCAGAACCGGTTCAACTAATGAAAAACTGTTTTTT
CATSRTGSTNEKLFF
>TRBD2|once|TRBJ2-2|TRBV4-1
TGCGCCAGCGAGCCTAGCGGGATAGAGAACACCGGGGAGCTGTTTTTT
CASEPSGIENTGELFF
>TRBD1|NA|TRBJ2-3|TRBV4-1
TGCGCCAGCAGCCAGGGGACAGGGAGAACAGATACGCAGTATTTT
CASSQGTGRTDTQYF
>TRBD2|NA|TRBJ2-1|TRBV19
TGTGCCAGTAGTCTGTGGGGAGGGTGGCGGGAGGAGGCCTACAATGAGCAGTTCTTC
CASSLWGGWREEAYNEQFF
>TRBD2|NA|TRBJ2-3|TRBV4-1
TGCGCCAGCAGCCAAGATCCTAGCGGGAGGGATACGCAGTATTTT
CASSQDPSGRDTQYF
>TRBD1|NA|TRBJ2-1|TRBV4-1
TGCGCCAGCAGCCCCCGGGACAGGGGTATGTTCTTC
CASSPRDRGMFF
>NA|once|TRBJ2-7|TRBV4-2
TGTGCCAGCAGCCAAGGTTTAAACTCCTACGAGCAGTACTTC
CASSQGLNSYEQYF
>TRBD2|NA|TRBJ2-7|TRBV12-5
TGTGCTAGTGGCCAAACAACCGGGACTAGCGGGAGACTTCGAGACGAGCAGTACTTC
CASGQTTGTSGRLRDEQYF
>TRBD2|once|TRBJ2-2|TRBV10-3
TGTGCCATCAGTGAGCCGGGAGTTAGCGGGGGGAACACCGGGGAGCTGTTTTTT
CAISEPGVSGGNTGELFF
>TRBD1|once|TRBJ2-3|TRBV10-3
TGTGCCGGCACCCGACAGGGACAGACGACAGATACGCAGTATTTT
CAGTRQGQTTDTQYF
>NA|NA|TRBJ1-2|TRBV15
TGTGCCACCAGCAGAGACTATAACTATGGCTACACCTTC
CATSRDYNYGYTF
>TRBD2|NA|TRBJ2-2|TRBV5-6
TGTGCCAGCTTCAGCGGGGGGGCGAACACCGGGGAGCTGTTTTTT
CASFSGGANTGELFF
>NA|NA|TRBJ1-1|TRBV28
TGTGCCAGCACCCCTTGGGTTGGCGGCACTGAAGCTTTCTTT
CASTPWVGGTEAFF
>TRBD1|NA|TRBJ2-7|TRBV7-2
TGTGCCAGCAGCTTAGCGGACAGGGGGCTATCCTACGAGCAGTACTTC
CASSLADRGLSYEQYF
>NA|NA|TRBJ1-5|TRBV7-6
TGTGCCAGCAGCCCCTCCCCAGGTCAGCCCCAGCATTTT
CASSPSPGQPQHF
>NA|NA|TRBJ1-6|TRBV18
TGTGCCAGCTCACCAACAGTTACGACTAATTCACCCCTCCACTTT
CASSPTVTTNSPLHF
>TRBD2|NA|TRBJ2-5|TRBV6-5
TGTGCCAGCAGTGTAGCGGGGGGGCGGGAGACCCAGTACTTC
CASSVAGGRETQYF
>TRBD1|NA|TRBJ1-1|TRBV7-8
TGTGCCAGCAGCCGATACACAGGGGTAGCAGGGAAGAACACTGAAGCTTTCTTT
CASSRYTGVAGKNTEAFF
>NA|NA|TRBJ1-5|TRBV6-4
TGTGCCAGCAGTGACTCGGCAGGACAGCCCCAGCATTTT
CASSDSAGQPQHF
>NA|NA|TRBJ2-3|TRBV2
TGTGCCACCAAGGACAGCCTGAGCACAGATACGCAGTATTTT
CATKDSLSTDTQYF
>TRBD1|NA|TRBJ2-3|TRBV6-5
TGTGCCAGCAGATCGACAGGGTCTGGCGATACGCAGTATTTT
CASRSTGSGDTQYF
>NA|NA|TRBJ1-4|TRBV5-1
TGCGCCAGCAGCCCAGGGAAAGGAGGGGAAAAACTGTTTTTT
CASSPGKGGEKLFF
>NA|NA|TRBJ1-2|TRBV27
TGTGCCAGCAGTCCCACCGAGAACTATGGCTACACCTTC
CASSPTENYGYTF
>TRBD2|NA|TRBJ2-3|TRBV4-1
TGCGCCAGCAGCGGCGGGGGGAGTGGAGATACGCAGTATTTT
CASSGGGSGDTQYF
>TRBD2|NA|TRBJ2-5|TRBV19
TGTGCCAGTAGTATAGTGGCTAGCGGGCAAGAGACCCAGTACTTC
CASSIVASGQETQYF
>NA|NA|TRBJ1-5|TRBV12-2
TGTGCAAGTCGCCTCGGAGCGACAGGGGGCGACCAGCCCCAGCATTTT
CASRLGATGGDQPQHF
>NA|once|TRBJ1-4|TRBV4-2
TGTGCCAGCAGCCAAGATAAGGCAGGGACTAATGAAAAACTGTTTTTT
CASSQDKAGTNEKLFF
>NA|NA|TRBJ1-6|TRBV6-5
TGTGCCAGCAGCCCACTGGGCCATAATAATTCACCCCTCCACTTT
CASSPLGHNNSPLHF
>NA|NA|TRBJ1-2|TRBV15
TGTGCCACCAGCAGAGATGAACAGGCGTATGGCTACACCTTC
CATSRDEQAYGYTF
>NA|NA|TRBJ1-2|TRBV5-1
TGCGCCAGCAGCTTGGTGGTCAGGGGCACCAACTATGGCTACACCTTC
CASSLVVRGTNYGYTF
>TRBD2|NA|TRBJ2-7|TRBV19
TGTGCCAGTAGTATAGTCACCAGGGAGGGGAGCTACGAGCAGTACTTC
CASSIVTREGSYEQYF
>TRBD1|NA|TRBJ2-7|TRBV27
TGTGCCAGCAGTCCATTGGGACAGGTGGGGGAGCAGTACTTC
CASSPLGQVGEQYF
>NA|NA|TRBJ2-2|TRBV30
TGTGCCTGGAGTCTAGCTCACACCGGGGAGCTGTTTTTT
CAWSLAHTGELFF
>TRBD1|NA|TRBJ2-3|TRBV30
TGTGCCTGGAGTACGACAGGGGCCATCACAGATACGCAGTATTTT
CAWSTTGAITDTQYF
>NA|once|TRBJ1-1|TRBV6-5
TGTGCCAGCAGTTACTCTTTACTAGCCAACACTGAAGCTTTCTTT
CASSYSLLANTEAFF
>NA|NA|TRBJ1-2|TRBV6-4
TGTGCCAGCAGTGACCACGGCTATGGCTACACCTTC
CASSDHGYGYTF
>TRBD2|NA|TRBJ2-7|TRBV7-2
TGTGCCAGCAGCGGGACTAGCGGGGGGGCGGGGCAGTACTTC
CASSGTSGGAGQYF
>NA|NA|TRBJ1-2|TRBV9
TGTGCCAGCAGCGTAAACATCGATGGCTACACCTTC
CASSVNIDGYTF
>TRBD1|once|TRBJ2-2|TRBV2
TGTGCCAGCAGTGAGACAGGGAAGGGCACCGGGGAGCTGTTTTTT
CASSETGKGTGELFF
>NA|NA|TRBJ1-1|TRBV19
TGTGCCAGTAGTATCCCCGGGGGCAGGGGAGGGACTGAAGCTTTCTTT
CASSIPGGRGGTEAFF